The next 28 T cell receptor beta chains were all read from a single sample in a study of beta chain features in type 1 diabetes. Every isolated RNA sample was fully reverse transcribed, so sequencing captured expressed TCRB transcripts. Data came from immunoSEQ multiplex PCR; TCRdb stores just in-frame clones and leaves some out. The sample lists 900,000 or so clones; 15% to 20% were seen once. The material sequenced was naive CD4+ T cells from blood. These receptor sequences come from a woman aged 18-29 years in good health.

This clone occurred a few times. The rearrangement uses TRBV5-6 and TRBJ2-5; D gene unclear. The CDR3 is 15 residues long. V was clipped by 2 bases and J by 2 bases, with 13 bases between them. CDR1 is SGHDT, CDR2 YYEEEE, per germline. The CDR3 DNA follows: TGTGCCAGCAGCTTCGGCAGGACGGCTCAAGAGACCCAGTACTTC. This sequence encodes CASSFGRTAQETQYF.

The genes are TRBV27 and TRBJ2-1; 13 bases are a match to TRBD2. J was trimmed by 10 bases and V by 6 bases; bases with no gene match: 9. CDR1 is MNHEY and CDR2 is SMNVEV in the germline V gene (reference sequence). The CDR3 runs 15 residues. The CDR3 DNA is TGTGCCAGCAGACGGACTAGCGGGAGTTCTACCGAGCAGTTCTTC. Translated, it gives CASRRTSGSSTEQFF.

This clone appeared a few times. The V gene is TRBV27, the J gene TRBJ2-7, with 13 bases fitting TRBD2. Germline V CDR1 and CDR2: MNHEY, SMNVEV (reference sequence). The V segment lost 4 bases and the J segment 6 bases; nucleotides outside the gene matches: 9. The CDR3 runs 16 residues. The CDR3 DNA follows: TGTGCCAGCAGTTCCATAGGGACTAGCGGGAAGGGCGAGCAGTACTTC. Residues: CASSSIGTSGKGEQYF.

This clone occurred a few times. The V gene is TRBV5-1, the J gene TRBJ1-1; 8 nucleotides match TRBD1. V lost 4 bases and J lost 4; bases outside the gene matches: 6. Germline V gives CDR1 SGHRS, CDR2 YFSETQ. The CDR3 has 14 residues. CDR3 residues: CASSTDRAATEAFF. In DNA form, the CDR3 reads TGCGCCAGCAGCACGGACAGGGCGGCCACTGAAGCTTTCTTT.

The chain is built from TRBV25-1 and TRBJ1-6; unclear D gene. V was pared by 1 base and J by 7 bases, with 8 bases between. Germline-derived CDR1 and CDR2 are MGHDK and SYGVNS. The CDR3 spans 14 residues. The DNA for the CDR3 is TGTGCCAGCAGTGAATTCACAGTAAATTCACCCCTCCACTTT. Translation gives CASSEFTVNSPLHF.

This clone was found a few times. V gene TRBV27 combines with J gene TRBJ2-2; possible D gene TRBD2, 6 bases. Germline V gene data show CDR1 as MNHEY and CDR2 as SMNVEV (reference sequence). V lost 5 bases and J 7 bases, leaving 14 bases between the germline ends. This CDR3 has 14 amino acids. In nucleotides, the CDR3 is TGTGCCAGCAGTCCGGGGACTCTGCACGGGGAGCTGTTTTTT. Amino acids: CASSPGTLHGELFF.

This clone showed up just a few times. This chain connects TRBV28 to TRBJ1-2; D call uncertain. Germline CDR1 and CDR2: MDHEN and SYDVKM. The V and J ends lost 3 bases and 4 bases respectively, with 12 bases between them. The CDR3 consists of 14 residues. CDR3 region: CASSFSVRAYGYTF. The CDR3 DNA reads TGTGCCAGCAGTTTCAGCGTCCGGGCCTATGGCTACACCTTC.

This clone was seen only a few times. In nucleotides, the CDR3 is TGTGCCAGCAACGAAAAATTAGGCTCCTACAATGAGCAGTTCTTC. As protein: CASNEKLGSYNEQFF. The chain links TRBV11-2 to TRBJ2-1, with D unclear. The V gene's germline CDR1 is SGHAT and CDR2 FQNNGV. The CDR3 is 15 amino acids. V was pared by 7 bases and J by 0 bases, with 13 bases between.

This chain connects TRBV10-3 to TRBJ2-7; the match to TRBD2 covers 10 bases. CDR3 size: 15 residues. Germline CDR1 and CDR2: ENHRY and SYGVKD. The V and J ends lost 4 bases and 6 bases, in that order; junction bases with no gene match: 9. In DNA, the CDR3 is TGTGCCATCAGTGCTAGCGGGAGCAATGCTTTCGAGCAGTACTTC. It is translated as CAISASGSNAFEQYF.

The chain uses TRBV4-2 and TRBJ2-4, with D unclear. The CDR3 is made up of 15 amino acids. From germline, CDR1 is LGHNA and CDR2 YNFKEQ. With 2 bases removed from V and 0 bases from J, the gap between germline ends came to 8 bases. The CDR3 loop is CASSQTLEAKNIQYF. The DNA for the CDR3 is TGTGCCAGCAGCCAAACTCTTGAAGCCAAAAACATTCAGTACTTC.

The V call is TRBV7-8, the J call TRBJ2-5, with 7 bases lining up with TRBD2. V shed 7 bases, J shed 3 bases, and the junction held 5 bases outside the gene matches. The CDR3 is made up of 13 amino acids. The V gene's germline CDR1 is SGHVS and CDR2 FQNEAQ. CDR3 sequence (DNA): TGTGCCAGCAAGAAGCGGGAAAAAGAGACCCAGTACTTC. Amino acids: CASKKREKETQYF.

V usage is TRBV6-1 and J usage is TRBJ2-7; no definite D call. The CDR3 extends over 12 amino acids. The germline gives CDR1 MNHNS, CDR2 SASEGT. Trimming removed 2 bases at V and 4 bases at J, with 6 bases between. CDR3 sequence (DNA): TGTGCCAGCAGTGAAACCCGATACGAGCAGTACTTC. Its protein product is CASSETRYEQYF.

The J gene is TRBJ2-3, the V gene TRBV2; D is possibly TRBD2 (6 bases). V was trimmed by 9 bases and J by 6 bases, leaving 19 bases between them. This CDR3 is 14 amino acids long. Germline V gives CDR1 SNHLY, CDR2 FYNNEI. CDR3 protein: CARLKTSKGDTQYF. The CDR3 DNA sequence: TGTGCCAGGCTGAAGACTAGTAAGGGGGATACGCAGTATTTT.

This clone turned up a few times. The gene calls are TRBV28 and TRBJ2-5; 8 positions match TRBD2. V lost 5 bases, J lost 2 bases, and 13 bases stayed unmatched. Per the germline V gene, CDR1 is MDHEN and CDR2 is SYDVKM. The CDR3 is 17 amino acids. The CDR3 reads CASSRWTGTRNQETQYF. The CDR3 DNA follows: TGTGCCAGCAGTCGATGGACCGGGACTAGAAATCAAGAGACCCAGTACTTC.

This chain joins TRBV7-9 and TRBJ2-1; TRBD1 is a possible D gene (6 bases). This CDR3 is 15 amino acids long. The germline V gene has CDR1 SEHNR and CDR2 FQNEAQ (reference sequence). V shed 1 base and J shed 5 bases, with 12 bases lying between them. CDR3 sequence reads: CASSLEAGEHNEQFF. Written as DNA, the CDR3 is TGTGCCAGCAGCTTAGAAGCAGGGGAGCACAATGAGCAGTTCTTC.

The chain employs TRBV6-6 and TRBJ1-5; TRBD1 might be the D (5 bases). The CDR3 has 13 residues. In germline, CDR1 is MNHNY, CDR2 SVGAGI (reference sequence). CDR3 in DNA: TGTGCGGCCCGGGACCGTAGCAATCAGCCCCAGCATTTT. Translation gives CAARDRSNQPQHF.

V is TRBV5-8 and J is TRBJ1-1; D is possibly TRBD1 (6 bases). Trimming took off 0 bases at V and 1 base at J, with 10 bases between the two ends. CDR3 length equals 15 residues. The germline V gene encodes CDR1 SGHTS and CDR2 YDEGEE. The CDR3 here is CASSLVLQGNTEAFF. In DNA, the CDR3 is TGTGCCAGCAGCTTGGTGCTACAGGGGAACACTGAAGCTTTCTTT.

The CDR3 DNA is TGTGCCAGTAGTATTCGCCGGGGACAGGGTGGCTATGGCTACACCTTC. Translating gives CASSIRRGQGGYGYTF. This rearrangement joins TRBV19 to TRBJ1-2; 9 positions agree with TRBD1. The ends lost 3 bases at V and 4 bases at J; junction bases unmatched: 9. Germline assignment: CDR1 LNHDA and CDR2 SQIVND (reference sequence). There are 16 residues in the CDR3.

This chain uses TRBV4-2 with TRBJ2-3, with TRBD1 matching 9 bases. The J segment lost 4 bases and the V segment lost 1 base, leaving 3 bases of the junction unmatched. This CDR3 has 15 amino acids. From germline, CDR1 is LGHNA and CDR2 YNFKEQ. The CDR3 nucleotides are TGTGCCAGCAGCCAAGGGGACAGGGCCTCAGATACGCAGTATTTT. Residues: CASSQGDRASDTQYF.

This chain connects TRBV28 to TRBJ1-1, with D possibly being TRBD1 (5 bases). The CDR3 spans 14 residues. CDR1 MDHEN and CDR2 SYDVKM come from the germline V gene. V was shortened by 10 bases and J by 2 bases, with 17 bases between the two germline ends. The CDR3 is CATKSGGTNTEAFF. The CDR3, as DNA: TGTGCCACCAAATCCGGGGGTACTAACACTGAAGCTTTCTTT. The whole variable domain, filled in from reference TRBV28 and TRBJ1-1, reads DVKVTQSSRYLVKRTGEKVFLECVQDMDHENMFWYRQDPGLGLRLIYFSYDVKMKEKGDIPEGYSVSREKKERFSLILESASTNQTSMYLCATKSGGTNTEAFFGQGTRLTVV.

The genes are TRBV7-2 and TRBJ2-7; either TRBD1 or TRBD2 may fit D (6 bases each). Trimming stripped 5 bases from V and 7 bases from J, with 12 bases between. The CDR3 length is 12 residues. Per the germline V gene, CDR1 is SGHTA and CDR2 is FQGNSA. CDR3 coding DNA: TGTGCCAGCAGCCCCCGGAGGGGGGAGCAGTACTTC. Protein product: CASSPRRGEQYF.

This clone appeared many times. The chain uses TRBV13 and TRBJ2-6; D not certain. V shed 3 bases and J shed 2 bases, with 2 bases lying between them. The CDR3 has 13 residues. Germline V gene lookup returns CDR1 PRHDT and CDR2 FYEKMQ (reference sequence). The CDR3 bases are TGTGCCAGCAGCTTGGCTGGGGCCAACGTCCTGACTTTC. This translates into CASSLAGANVLTF.

The CDR3 loop reads CASSLALGLASVEQFF. As DNA, the CDR3 is TGTGCCAGCAGCTTAGCGTTAGGACTAGCATCGGTTGAGCAGTTCTTC. The chain uses TRBV7-2 and TRBJ2-1, with 8 positions matching TRBD2. The V gene's germline CDR1 is SGHTA and CDR2 FQGNSA. The junction had 10 bases not matched to a gene; V was cut back by 0 bases and J by 9 bases. This CDR3 spans 16 amino acids.

In DNA form, the CDR3 reads TGCAGTGCTAGAGATCGGGTTGAGCAGTTCTTC. Protein product: CSARDRVEQFF. The rearrangement links TRBV20-1 to TRBJ2-1; no reliable D call. Germline V gene lookup returns CDR1 DFQATT and CDR2 SNEGSKA (reference sequence). Trimming shortened V by 0 bases and J by 9 bases, and 6 bases separated the two germline ends. This CDR3 has 11 residues.

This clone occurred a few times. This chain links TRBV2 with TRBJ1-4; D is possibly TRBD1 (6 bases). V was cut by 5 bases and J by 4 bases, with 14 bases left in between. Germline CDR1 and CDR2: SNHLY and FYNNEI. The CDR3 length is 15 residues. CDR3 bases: TGTGCCAGCAGTAAACAGGGAGGGGGTAATGAAAAACTGTTTTTT. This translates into CASSKQGGGNEKLFF.

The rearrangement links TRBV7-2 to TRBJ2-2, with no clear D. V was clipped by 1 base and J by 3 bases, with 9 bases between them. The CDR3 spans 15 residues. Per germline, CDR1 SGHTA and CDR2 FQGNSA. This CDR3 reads CASSLVGADTGELFF. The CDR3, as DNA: TGTGCCAGCAGCTTAGTGGGTGCCGACACCGGGGAGCTGTTTTTT.

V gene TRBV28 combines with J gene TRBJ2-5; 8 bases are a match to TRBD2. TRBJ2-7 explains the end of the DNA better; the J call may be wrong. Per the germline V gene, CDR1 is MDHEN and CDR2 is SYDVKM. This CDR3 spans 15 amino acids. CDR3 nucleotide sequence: TGTGCCAGCAGTTCAATACCGGGACTAGTGAACGAGCAGTACTTC. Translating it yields CASSSIPGLVNEQYF.

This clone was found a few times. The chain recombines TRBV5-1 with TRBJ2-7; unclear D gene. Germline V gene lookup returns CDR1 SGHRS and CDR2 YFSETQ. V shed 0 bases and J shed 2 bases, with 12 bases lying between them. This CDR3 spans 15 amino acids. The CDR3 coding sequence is TGCGCCAGCAGCTTGGGGTCAGGATTTACCTACGAGCAGTACTTC. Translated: CASSLGSGFTYEQYF.